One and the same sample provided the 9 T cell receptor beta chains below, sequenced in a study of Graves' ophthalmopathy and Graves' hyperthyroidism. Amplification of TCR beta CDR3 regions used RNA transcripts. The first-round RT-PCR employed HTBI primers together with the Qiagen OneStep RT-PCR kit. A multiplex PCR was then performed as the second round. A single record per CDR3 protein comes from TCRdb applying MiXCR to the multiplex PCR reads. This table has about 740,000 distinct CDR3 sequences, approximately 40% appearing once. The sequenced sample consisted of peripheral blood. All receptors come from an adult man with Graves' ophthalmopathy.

The CDR3 DNA is TGTGCCAGCAGCTTAGGATGGGTCCCTGGCACAGATACGCAGTATTTT. Protein sequence: CASSLGWVPGTDTQYF. The gene calls are TRBV7-8 and TRBJ2-3; D is undetermined. Germline CDR1 and CDR2: SGHVS and FQNEAQ. This CDR3 has 16 amino acids. V dropped 1 base and J dropped 1 base, with 12 bases sitting between them.

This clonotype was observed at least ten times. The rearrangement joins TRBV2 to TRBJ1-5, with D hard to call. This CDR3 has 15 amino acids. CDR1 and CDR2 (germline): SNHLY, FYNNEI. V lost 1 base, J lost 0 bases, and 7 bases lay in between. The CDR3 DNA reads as TGTGCCAGCAGTGAAGAAGGCGATAGCAATCAGCCCCAGCATTTT. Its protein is CASSEEGDSNQPQHF. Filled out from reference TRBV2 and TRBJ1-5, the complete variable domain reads EPEVTQTPSHQVTQMGQEVILRCVPISNHLYFYWYRQILGQKVEFLVSFYNNEISEKSEIFDDQFSVERPDGSNFTLKIRSTKLEDSAMYFCASSEEGDSNQPQHFGDGTRLSIL.

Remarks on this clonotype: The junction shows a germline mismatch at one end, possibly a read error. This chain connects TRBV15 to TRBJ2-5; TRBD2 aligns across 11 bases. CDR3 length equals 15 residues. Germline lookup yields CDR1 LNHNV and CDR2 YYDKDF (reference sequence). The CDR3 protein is CATSRDPVSGRAGGF. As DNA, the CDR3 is TGTGCCACCAGCAGAGATCCTGTTAGCGGGAGGGCCGGGGGATTC.

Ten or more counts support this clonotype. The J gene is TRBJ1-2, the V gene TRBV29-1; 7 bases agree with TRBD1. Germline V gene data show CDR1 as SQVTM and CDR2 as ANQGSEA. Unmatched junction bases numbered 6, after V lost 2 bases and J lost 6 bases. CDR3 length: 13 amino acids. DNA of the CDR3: TGCAGCGTTGAAACAGGGGTGGAACATGGCTACACCTTC. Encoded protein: CSVETGVEHGYTF.

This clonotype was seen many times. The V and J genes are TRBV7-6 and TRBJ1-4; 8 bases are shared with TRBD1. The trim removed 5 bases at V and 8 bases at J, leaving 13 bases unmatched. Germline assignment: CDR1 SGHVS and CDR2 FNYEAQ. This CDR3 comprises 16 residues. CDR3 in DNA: TGTGCCAGCAGCCCATGGGACAGGCCAATGGGGGAAAAACTGTTTTTT. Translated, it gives CASSPWDRPMGEKLFF.

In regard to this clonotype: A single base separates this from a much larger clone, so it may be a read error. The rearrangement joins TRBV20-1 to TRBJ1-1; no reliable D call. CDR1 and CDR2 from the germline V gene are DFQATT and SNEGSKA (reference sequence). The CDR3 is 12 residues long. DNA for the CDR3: TGCAGTCGGTTTGGGAGGGCCACTGGAGCTTTCTTT. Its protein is CSRFGRATGAFF.

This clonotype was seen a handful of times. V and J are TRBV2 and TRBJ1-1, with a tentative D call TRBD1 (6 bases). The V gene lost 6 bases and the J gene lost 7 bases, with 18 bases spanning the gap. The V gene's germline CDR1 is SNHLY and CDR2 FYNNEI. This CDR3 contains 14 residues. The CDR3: CASRPEAGEVEAFF. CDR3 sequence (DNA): TGTGCCAGCAGGCCCGAGGCAGGGGAGGTTGAAGCTTTCTTT.

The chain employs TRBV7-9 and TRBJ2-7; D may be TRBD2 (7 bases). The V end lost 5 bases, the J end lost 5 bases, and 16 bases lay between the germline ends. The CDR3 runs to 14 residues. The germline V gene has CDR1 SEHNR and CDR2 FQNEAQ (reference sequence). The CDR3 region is CASSPVGGLDEQYF. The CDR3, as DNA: TGTGCCAGCAGCCCGGTGGGGGGGCTAGACGAGCAGTACTTC.

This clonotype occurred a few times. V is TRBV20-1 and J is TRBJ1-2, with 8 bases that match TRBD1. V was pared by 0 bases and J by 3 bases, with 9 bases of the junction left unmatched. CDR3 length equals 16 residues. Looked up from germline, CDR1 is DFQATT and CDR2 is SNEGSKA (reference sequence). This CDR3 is CSARDTGQGKYYGYTF. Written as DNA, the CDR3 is TGCAGTGCTAGAGATACTGGACAGGGCAAATACTATGGCTACACCTTC.